This T cell receptor (beta chain) was recovered during a study of human T cells and chemical hapten exposure. Across the study: It was small differences in pooled library volume that mainly caused per-sample TCR yields to vary. The study's findings and limits: No alteration of TCRs above 1 in 1000 frequency was seen with DPC sensitization.

As the library was built, unique molecular identifiers were attached to individual cDNA molecules. In the authors' workflow: A per-sample median of around 100,000 TCRs was observed, with counts ranging from about 20,000 to 750,000. TCRdb re-called the 5' RACE reads with MiXCR, one entry per CDR3 protein. The V and J calls were not made by the authors but by TCRdb's processing. The sample carries around 82,000 distinct CDR3 sequences, roughly 8.4% recorded once. Unfractionated whole blood yielded total RNA. To note about this clonotype: What it recognizes is unknown.

The CDR3 is made up of 16 amino acids. Germline V CDR1 and CDR2: LNHDA, SQIVND (reference sequence). V was clipped by 4 bases and J by 4 bases; unmatched bases: 10. J is TRBJ1-5 and V is TRBV19, with 7 bases aligning to TRBD1. The source is a male donor in good health. CDR3 region: CASSNPSGQDNQPQHF. Written as DNA, the CDR3 is TGTGCCAGTAGTAACCCCTCCGGACAGGATAATCAGCCCCAGCATTTT.